A single TCR beta chain is shown here with its context. Original analysis: Amplified reference gene primers provided the basis for estimating nucleated cell counts. TCRdb's table, derived via immunoSEQ multiplex PCR, lists solely in-frame clones and lacks some. The DNA gave D and trimming, while V, J and clone size come from that table. The data contain 100,000 or so clones, approximately 85% of them singletons. CDR3 length equals 12 residues. V lost 8 bases to trimming and J lost 4 bases, with 9 bases between them. This entry belongs to a study of blood T cell repertoires in COVID-19. Overall study: Acute and convalescent COVID-19 samples came from the United States, Italy and Spain. PBMCs, B-cell-depleted T cells, or T cells were the source of the cDNA or gDNA that made up the material.

The rearrangement links TRBV23-1 to TRBJ1-5; D ambiguous. TRBV23-1 counts as an open reading frame of uncertain function. The receptor's source is a man aged 40-49 years with active or convalescent COVID-19. Source material: peripheral blood. The CDR3 coding sequence is TGCGCCAGCCCCACGGGGAATCAGCCCCAGCATTTT. This translates into CASPTGNQPQHF.